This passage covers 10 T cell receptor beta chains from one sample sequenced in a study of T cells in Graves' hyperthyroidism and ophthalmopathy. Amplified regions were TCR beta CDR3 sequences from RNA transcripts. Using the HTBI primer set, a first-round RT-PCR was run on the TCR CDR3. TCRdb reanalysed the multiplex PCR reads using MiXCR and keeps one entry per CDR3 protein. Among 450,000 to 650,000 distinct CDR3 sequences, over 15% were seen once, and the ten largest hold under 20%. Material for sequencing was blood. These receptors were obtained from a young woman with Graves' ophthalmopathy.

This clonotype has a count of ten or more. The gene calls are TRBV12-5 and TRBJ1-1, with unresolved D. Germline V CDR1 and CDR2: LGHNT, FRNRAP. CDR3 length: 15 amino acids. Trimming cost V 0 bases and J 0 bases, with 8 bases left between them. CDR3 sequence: CASGLVLPLNTEAFF. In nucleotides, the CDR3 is TGTGCTAGTGGTTTGGTACTTCCCTTGAACACTGAAGCTTTCTTT.

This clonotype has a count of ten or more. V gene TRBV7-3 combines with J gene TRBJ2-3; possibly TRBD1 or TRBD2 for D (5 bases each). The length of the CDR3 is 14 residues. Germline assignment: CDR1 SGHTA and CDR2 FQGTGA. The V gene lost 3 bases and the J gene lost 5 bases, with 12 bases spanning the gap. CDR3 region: CASSFRDEGDTQYF. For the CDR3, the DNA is TGTGCCAGCAGCTTCCGGGACGAGGGAGATACGCAGTATTTT.

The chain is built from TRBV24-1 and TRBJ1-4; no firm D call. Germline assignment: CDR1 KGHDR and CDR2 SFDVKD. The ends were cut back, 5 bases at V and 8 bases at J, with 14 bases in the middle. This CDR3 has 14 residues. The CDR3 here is CATSGGPGGEKLFF. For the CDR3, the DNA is TGTGCCACCAGTGGCGGTCCAGGTGGGGAAAAACTGTTTTTT.

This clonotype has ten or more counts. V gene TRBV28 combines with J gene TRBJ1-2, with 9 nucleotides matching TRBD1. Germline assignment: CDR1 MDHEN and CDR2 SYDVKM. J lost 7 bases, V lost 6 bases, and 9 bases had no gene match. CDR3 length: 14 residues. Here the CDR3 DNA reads TGTGCCAGCAGCTTCTCGACAGGGGGTGCTGGCTACACCTTC. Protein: CASSFSTGGAGYTF.

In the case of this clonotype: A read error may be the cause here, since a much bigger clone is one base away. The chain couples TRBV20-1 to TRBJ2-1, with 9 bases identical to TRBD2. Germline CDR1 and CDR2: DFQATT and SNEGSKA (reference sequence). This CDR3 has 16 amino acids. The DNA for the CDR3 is TGCAGTGTCCCGTCGGGCGGGGGGGCCTCCTACAATGGGCAGTTCTTC. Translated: CSVPSGGGASYNGQFF.

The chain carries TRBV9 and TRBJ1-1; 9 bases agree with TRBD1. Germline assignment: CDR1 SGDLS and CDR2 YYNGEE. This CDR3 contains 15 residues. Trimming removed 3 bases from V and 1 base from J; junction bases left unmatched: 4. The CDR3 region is CASSGGQGSNTEAFF. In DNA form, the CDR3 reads TGTGCCAGCAGCGGGGGACAGGGATCGAACACTGAAGCTTTCTTT. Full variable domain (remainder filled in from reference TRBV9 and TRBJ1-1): DSGVTQTPKHLITATGQRVTLRCSPRSGDLSVYWYQQSLDQGLQFLIQYYNGEERAKGNILERFSAQQFPDLHSELNLSSLELGDSALYFCASSGGQGSNTEAFFGQGTRLTVV.

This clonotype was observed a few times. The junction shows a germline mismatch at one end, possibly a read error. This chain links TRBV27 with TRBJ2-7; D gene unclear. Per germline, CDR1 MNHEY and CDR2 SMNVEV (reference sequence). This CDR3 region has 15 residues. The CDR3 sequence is CASSLSEIGGYERYF. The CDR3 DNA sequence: TGTGCCAGCAGTTTATCAGAGATCGGTGGGTACGAGCGGTACTTC.

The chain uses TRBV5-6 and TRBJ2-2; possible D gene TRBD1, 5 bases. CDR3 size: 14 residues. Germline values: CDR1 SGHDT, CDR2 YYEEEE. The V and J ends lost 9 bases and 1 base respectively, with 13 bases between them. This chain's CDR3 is CATRQLQNTGELFF. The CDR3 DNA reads TGTGCCACCCGACAGCTGCAGAACACCGGGGAGCTGTTTTTT.

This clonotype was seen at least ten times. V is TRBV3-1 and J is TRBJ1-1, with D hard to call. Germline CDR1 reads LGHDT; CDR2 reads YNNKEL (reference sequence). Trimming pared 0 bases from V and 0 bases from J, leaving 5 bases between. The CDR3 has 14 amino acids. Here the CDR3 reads CASSQEGVNTEAFF. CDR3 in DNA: TGTGCCAGCAGCCAAGAGGGAGTGAACACTGAAGCTTTCTTT.

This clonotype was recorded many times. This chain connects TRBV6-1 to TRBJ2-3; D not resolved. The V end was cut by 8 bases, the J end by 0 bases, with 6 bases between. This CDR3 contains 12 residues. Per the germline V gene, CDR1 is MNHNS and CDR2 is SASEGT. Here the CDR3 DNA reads TGTGCCAGCGGCGGCAGCACAGATACGCAGTATTTT. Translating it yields CASGGSTDTQYF.